The 29 T cell receptor beta chains in this list originate from one sample, sequenced in a study of blood T cell repertoires in COVID-19 (dated by TCRdb to 2020 to 2022). The library was generated by the immunoSEQ multiplex PCR assay. TCRdb mirrors the immuneACCESS table, restricted to in-frame sequences. Some clones are absent from its copies; in checked studies, under half trace to an unresolved V gene, and the reason for the others is unknown. The sample table shows about 43,000 clones, and 82% are seen once. The top ten clones comprise around a quarter of the sample. Sequencing was carried out using peripheral blood. All receptors come from a woman in her sixties or seventies with acute or convalescent COVID-19.

The CDR3 loop reads CATSREVSGSLLYEQYF. The CDR3 DNA follows: TGTGCCACCAGCAGAGAAGTCAGCGGATCCCTCCTCTACGAGCAGTACTTC. The chain employs TRBV15 and TRBJ2-7, with a tentative D call TRBD2 (5 bases). Germline V gives CDR1 LNHNV, CDR2 YYDKDF (reference sequence). Trimming took 0 bases from V and 3 from J, leaving 18 bases between them. CDR3 length equals 17 residues.

V is TRBV19 and J is TRBJ2-2, with TRBD1 matching 8 bases. The CDR3 covers 16 residues. Germline V lookup: CDR1 LNHDA, CDR2 SQIVND (reference sequence). V was clipped by 11 bases and J by 1 base; unmatched bases: 12. The CDR3 region is CACSQEDRVNTGELFF. In nucleotides, the CDR3 is TGTGCCTGCAGCCAAGAGGACAGGGTGAACACCGGGGAGCTGTTTTTT.

The rearrangement joins TRBV30 to TRBJ1-6, with D hard to call. V was shortened by 8 bases and J by 0 bases, with 5 bases between the two germline ends. CDR1 and CDR2 (germline): GTSNPN, SVGIG (reference sequence). This CDR3 comprises 12 residues. The CDR3 loop reads CARGSYNSPLHF. The CDR3 nucleotides are TGTGCCCGGGGCTCCTATAATTCACCCCTCCACTTT.

The gene calls are TRBV29-1 and TRBJ1-1, with 9 positions matching TRBD1. The germline CDR1 and CDR2 sequences are SQVTM and ANQGSEA. Germline trimming cut 7 bases from V and 4 bases from J; bases unmatched to any gene: 4. CDR3 length equals 12 residues. CDR3 amino acids: CSGLTGGTEAFF. CDR3 nucleotide sequence: TGCAGCGGATTGACAGGGGGCACTGAAGCTTTCTTT.

This clone was seen only once. The chain combines TRBV7-3 with TRBJ2-3; D uncertain. V gave up 5 bases and J gave up 0 bases, with 6 bases separating them. Looked up from germline, CDR1 is SGHTA and CDR2 is FQGTGA. This CDR3 has 13 residues. CDR3 sequence reads: CASSLFSTDTQYF. The CDR3 DNA reads as TGTGCCAGCAGCCTCTTCAGCACAGATACGCAGTATTTT.

V gene TRBV24-1 combines with J gene TRBJ1-2; D not certain. There are 13 residues in the CDR3. Germline-derived CDR1 and CDR2 are KGHDR and SFDVKD. V was clipped by 4 bases and J by 5 bases, with 10 bases between them. The CDR3 here is CATSEGLSYGYTF. The CDR3 nucleotides are TGTGCCACCAGTGAAGGACTGTCATATGGCTACACCTTC.

The J gene is TRBJ1-2, the V gene TRBV7-8, with D tentatively TRBD1 (5 bases). Germline lookup yields CDR1 SGHVS and CDR2 FQNEAQ. Deletions cut 5 bases from V and 3 bases from J, with 13 bases between. The length of the CDR3 is 14 residues. The CDR3 bases are TGTGCCAGCAGCCCCAGGGAGGGGTACTATGGCTACACCTTC. Its protein product is CASSPREGYYGYTF.

The sample holds one count of this clone. The J gene is TRBJ2-5, the V gene TRBV2, with 12 positions matching TRBD1. From germline, CDR1 is SNHLY and CDR2 FYNNEI. Trimming took 5 bases from V and 5 from J; bases not matched to a gene: 6. The CDR3 contains 15 residues. CDR3 nucleotide sequence: TGTGCCAGCAGTACCGGGACAGGGGGCCGGGAGACCCAGTACTTC. Its protein is CASSTGTGGRETQYF.

V is TRBV7-8 and J is TRBJ1-5; 8 bases line up with TRBD1. CDR3 length: 18 amino acids. Germline-derived CDR1 and CDR2 are SGHVS and FQNEAQ. The junction had 13 bases not matched to a gene; V was cut back by 5 bases and J by 1 base. Here the CDR3 reads CASSRRTGLSGSNQPQHF. CDR3 in DNA: TGTGCCAGCAGCCGAAGGACAGGGCTAAGTGGCAGCAATCAGCCCCAGCATTTT.

The rearrangement uses TRBV7-9 and TRBJ1-2; 8 bases fit TRBD1. The CDR3 has 14 amino acids. The germline V gene encodes CDR1 SEHNR and CDR2 FQNEAQ (reference sequence). The V gene end was trimmed by 5 bases and the J gene end by 7 bases; junction bases not matched to a gene: 9. In DNA form, the CDR3 reads TGTGCCAGCAGCCGTATACAGGGGGACCGTGGCTACACCTTC. Residues: CASSRIQGDRGYTF.

This clone was seen more than once but under ten times. The rearrangement links TRBV11-2 to TRBJ2-7, with TRBD1 matching over 7 bases. The V and J ends lost 4 bases and 6 bases, in that order; junction bases with no gene match: 18. CDR1 is SGHAT, CDR2 FQNNGV, per germline. CDR3 length equals 17 residues. CDR3 sequence: CASSSQSRDSARAEQYF. The DNA for the CDR3 is TGTGCCAGCAGCTCCCAGTCACGGGACAGCGCAAGGGCCGAGCAGTACTTC.

The chain is built from TRBV10-1 and TRBJ1-6, with D perhaps matching TRBD1 (6 bases). Germline lookup yields CDR1 WNHNN and CDR2 SYGVQD (reference sequence). This CDR3 has 13 residues. V dropped 6 bases and J dropped 7 bases, with 10 bases sitting between them. As DNA, the CDR3 is TGCGCCAGCAGAGGGACATTGAATTCACCCCTCCACTTT. This translates into CASRGTLNSPLHF.

The count of this clone is one. V is TRBV7-2 and J is TRBJ2-2, with D tentatively TRBD1 (6 bases). V lost 4 bases to trimming and J lost 5 bases, with 11 bases between them. CDR1 is SGHTA and CDR2 is FQGNSA in the germline V gene. The CDR3 extends over 14 amino acids. This CDR3 is CASSWYRETGELFF. The CDR3 DNA reads as TGTGCCAGCAGCTGGTACAGGGAAACCGGGGAGCTGTTTTTT. Supplemented by reference TRBV7-2 and TRBJ2-2, the full variable domain reads GAGVSQSPSNKVTEKGKDVELRCDPISGHTALYWYRQSLGQGLEFLIYFQGNSAPDKSGLPSDRFSAERTGGSVSTLTIQRTQQEDSAVYLCASSWYRETGELFFGEGSRLTVL.

The chain carries TRBV5-1 and TRBJ2-2; the match to TRBD1 covers 8 bases. Germline CDR1 and CDR2: SGHRS and YFSETQ. CDR3 size: 16 residues. J was trimmed by 1 base and V by 0 bases; bases with no gene match: 2. The chain's CDR3 is CASSLGDRLNTGELFF. Written as DNA, the CDR3 is TGCGCCAGCAGCTTGGGGGACAGGCTGAACACCGGGGAGCTGTTTTTT.

This chain uses TRBV29-1 with TRBJ2-7; a weak D match, TRBD1 (5 bases). In germline, CDR1 is SQVTM, CDR2 ANQGSEA. The germline V and J ends were trimmed by 0 bases and 4 bases, with 13 bases remaining between them. CDR3 length: 14 amino acids. The CDR3 DNA reads as TGCAGCGTTGAAGATATCACTCAGGGATACGAGCAGTACTTC. Its translation: CSVEDITQGYEQYF.

The rearrangement joins TRBV6-5 to TRBJ1-2; 7 nucleotides line up with TRBD1. Germline assignment: CDR1 MNHEY and CDR2 SVGAGI. Trimming took 2 bases from V and 1 from J; bases not matched to a gene: 4. The CDR3 loop spans 15 amino acids. CDR3 sequence: CASSYRGGGNYGYTF. CDR3 in DNA: TGTGCCAGCAGTTACAGAGGGGGCGGTAACTATGGCTACACCTTC.

This clone appeared a few times. The gene calls are TRBV5-1 and TRBJ2-1; weak D call: TRBD2 (5 bases). The V and J ends lost 3 bases and 8 bases respectively, with 15 bases between them. The CDR3 length is 14 residues. Germline CDR1 SGHRS, CDR2 YFSETQ. DNA for the CDR3: TGCGCCAGCAGCTCCGGACGGGAAGAGGATGAGCAGTTCTTC. As protein: CASSSGREEDEQFF.

The chain uses TRBV4-1 and TRBJ1-2; D is perhaps TRBD1 (6 bases). CDR1 and CDR2 (germline): MGHRA, YSYEKL. With 5 bases removed from V and 3 bases from J, the gap between germline ends came to 10 bases. CDR3 length equals 13 residues. The chain's CDR3 is CASSTYRDYGYTF. The CDR3 DNA reads as TGCGCCAGCAGCACCTACAGGGACTATGGCTACACCTTC.

This chain joins TRBV15 and TRBJ1-3; 8 positions agree with TRBD1. In germline, CDR1 is LNHNV, CDR2 YYDKDF (reference sequence). The CDR3 runs 13 residues. The J segment lost 7 bases and the V segment lost 3 bases, leaving 2 bases of the junction unmatched. CDR3 bases: TGTGCCACCAGCAGGGACAGGGCGAACACCATATATTTT. It yields the protein CATSRDRANTIYF.

V is TRBV3-1 (or the pseudogene TRBV3-2) and J is TRBJ1-2, with D perhaps matching TRBD1 (6 bases). Germline CDR1 is LGHDT and CDR2 is YNNKEL (reference sequence). V lost 0 bases, J lost 7 bases, and 12 bases lay in between. The CDR3 extends over 14 amino acids. For the CDR3, the DNA is TGTGCCAGCAGCCAAGAACCAGGGGATCGTGGCTACACCTTC. This sequence encodes CASSQEPGDRGYTF.

V and J are TRBV29-1 and TRBJ2-5, with D possibly TRBD2 on 5 matching bases. The CDR3 consists of 13 residues. Deletions cut 0 bases from V and 5 bases from J, with 10 bases between. The germline gives CDR1 SQVTM, CDR2 ANQGSEA. The DNA of the CDR3 is TGCAGCGTTGAAGAAAGAGGGTGGGAGACCCAGTACTTC. This gives the protein CSVEERGWETQYF.

This clone has a handful of counts. The rearrangement links TRBV24-1 to TRBJ2-1; D might be TRBD1 (6 bases). Trimming cost V 3 bases and J 4 bases, with 9 bases left between them. The CDR3 extends over 14 amino acids. The V gene's germline CDR1 is KGHDR and CDR2 SFDVKD. CDR3 sequence: CATSDVGQYNEQFF. The CDR3 DNA is TGTGCCACCAGTGATGTTGGACAGTACAATGAGCAGTTCTTC.

The gene calls are TRBV11-2 and TRBJ1-1, with D hard to call. Trimming stripped 5 bases from V and 11 bases from J, with 12 bases between. Germline V lookup: CDR1 SGHAT, CDR2 FQNNGV. This CDR3 has 11 residues. CDR3 coding DNA: TGTGCCAGCAGCCGGGGTTTGGGGGCTTTCTTT. It codes for CASSRGLGAFF.

This clone was seen a few times. V gene TRBV5-1 combines with J gene TRBJ1-1, with D unclear. This CDR3 is 14 amino acids long. Trimming cost V 0 bases and J 0 bases, with 6 bases left between them. Germline V gene sequence: CDR1 SGHRS, CDR2 YFSETQ. The CDR3 region has the DNA TGCGCCAGCAGCTTGGACAGTTTGAACACTGAAGCTTTCTTT. The encoded protein is CASSLDSLNTEAFF.

This clone was counted a single time. The gene calls are TRBV5-6 and TRBJ2-3; D may be TRBD2 (7 bases). CDR1 and CDR2 from the germline V gene are SGHDT and YYEEEE. The CDR3 has 15 residues. V lost 4 bases and J lost 0, with 12 bases in between. CDR3 DNA sequence: TGTGCCAGCAGCCCGGGGGGCAGTAGCACAGATACGCAGTATTTT. Translation gives CASSPGGSSTDTQYF.

This rearrangement joins TRBV6-5 to TRBJ1-1; 9 positions agree with TRBD1. Germline assignment: CDR1 MNHEY and CDR2 SVGAGI. The CDR3 contains 15 residues. The J segment lost 6 bases and the V segment lost 5 bases, leaving 10 bases of the junction unmatched. CDR3 residues: CASSRATGGAPEAFF. In DNA, the CDR3 is TGTGCCAGCAGTAGGGCGACAGGGGGTGCACCTGAAGCTTTCTTT.

The chain employs TRBV23-1 and TRBJ1-3; D is unresolved. TRBV23-1 is placed among ORFs of uncertain function. Between the trimmed V and J ends, which lost 3 bases and 0 bases, there was a span of 12 bases. This CDR3 comprises 16 residues. The CDR3 loop reads CASSHPRAFSGNTIYF. The DNA for the CDR3 is TGCGCCAGCAGTCATCCCCGAGCTTTCTCTGGAAACACCATATATTTT.

The V and J genes are TRBV5-8 and TRBJ1-6, with unresolved D. Trimming took off 0 bases at V and 9 bases at J, with 7 bases between the two ends. Germline values: CDR1 SGHTS, CDR2 YDEGEE. The CDR3 is 13 residues long. CDR3 sequence reads: CASSLDRLSPLHF. CDR3 in DNA: TGTGCCAGCAGCTTGGACCGACTTTCACCCCTCCACTTT.

In this sample, this clone turned up once. V gene TRBV19 combines with J gene TRBJ1-2; D not certain. The germline V gene has CDR1 LNHDA and CDR2 SQIVND (reference sequence). This CDR3 spans 13 amino acids. Trimming removed 5 bases at V and 2 bases at J, with 9 bases between. The chain's CDR3 is CASSVWQNYGYTF. CDR3 sequence (DNA): TGTGCCAGTAGTGTGTGGCAGAACTATGGCTACACCTTC.